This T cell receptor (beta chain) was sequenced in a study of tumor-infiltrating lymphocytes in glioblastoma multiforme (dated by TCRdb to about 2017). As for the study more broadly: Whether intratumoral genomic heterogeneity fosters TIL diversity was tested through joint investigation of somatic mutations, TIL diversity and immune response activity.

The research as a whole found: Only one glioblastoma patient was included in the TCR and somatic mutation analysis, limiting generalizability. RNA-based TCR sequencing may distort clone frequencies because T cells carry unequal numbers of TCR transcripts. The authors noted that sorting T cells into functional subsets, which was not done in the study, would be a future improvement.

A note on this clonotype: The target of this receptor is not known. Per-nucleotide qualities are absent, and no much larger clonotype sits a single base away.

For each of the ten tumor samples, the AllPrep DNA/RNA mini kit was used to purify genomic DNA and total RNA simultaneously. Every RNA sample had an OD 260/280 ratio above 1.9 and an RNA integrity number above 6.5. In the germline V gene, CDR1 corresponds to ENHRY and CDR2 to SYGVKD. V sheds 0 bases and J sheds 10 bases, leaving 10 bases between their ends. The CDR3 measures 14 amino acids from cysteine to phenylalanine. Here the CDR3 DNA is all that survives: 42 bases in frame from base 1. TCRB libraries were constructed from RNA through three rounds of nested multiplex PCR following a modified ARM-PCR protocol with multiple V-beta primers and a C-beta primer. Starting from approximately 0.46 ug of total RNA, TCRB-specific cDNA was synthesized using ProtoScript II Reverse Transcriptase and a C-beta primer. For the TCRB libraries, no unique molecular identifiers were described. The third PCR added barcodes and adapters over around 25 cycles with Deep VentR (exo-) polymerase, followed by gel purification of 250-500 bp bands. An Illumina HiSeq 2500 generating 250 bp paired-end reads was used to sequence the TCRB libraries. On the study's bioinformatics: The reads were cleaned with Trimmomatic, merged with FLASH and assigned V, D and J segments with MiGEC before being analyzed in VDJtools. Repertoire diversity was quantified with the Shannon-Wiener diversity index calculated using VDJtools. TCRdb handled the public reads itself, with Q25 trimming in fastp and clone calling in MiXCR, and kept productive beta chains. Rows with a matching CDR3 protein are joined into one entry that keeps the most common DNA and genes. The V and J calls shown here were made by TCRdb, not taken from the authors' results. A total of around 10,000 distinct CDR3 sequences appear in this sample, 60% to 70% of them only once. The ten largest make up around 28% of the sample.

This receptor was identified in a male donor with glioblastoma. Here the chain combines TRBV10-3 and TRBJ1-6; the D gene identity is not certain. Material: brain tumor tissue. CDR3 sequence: CAISESSERSPLHF. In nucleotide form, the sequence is TGTGCCATCAGTGAGTCGTCAGAAAGATCACCCCTCCACTTT.